A selection of T cell receptor beta chains follows, all from one sample in a study of T-cell reconstitution after alpha-beta-depleted transplantation in children. MiXCR, applied by TCRdb to the PCR reads, yields one record per CDR3 protein. The data hold about 610,000 distinct CDR3 sequences, with over 9.5% observed a single time. The source was PBMCs from the stem cell graft donor, collected from the stem cell graft. The source is a human donor who donated a stem cell graft to a child with acute myeloid leukemia. CDR3s include the opening cysteine and the closing phenylalanine or tryptophan. A D gene is named only where the DNA matches it firmly. Rows may omit the clone size; those that give it use once, few, many or a size class.

TRBV27	TRBJ2-5	NA	NA	14	CASSPLSSQETQYF	TGTGCCAGCAGTCCCTTAAGTTCCCAAGAGACCCAGTACTTC
TRBV9	TRBJ2-7	TRBD2	NA	15	CASSTSGGSSYEQYF	TGTGCCAGCAGCACTAGCGGGGGGTCCTCCTACGAGCAGTACTTC
TRBV7-2	TRBJ1-1	NA	NA	16	CASSLWGRGRNTEAFF	TGTGCCAGCAGCTTATGGGGAAGGGGAAGGAACACTGAAGCTTTCTTT
TRBV12-3/TRBV12-4	TRBJ2-1	TRBD2	few	17	CASSLHLGLAGVNEQFF	TGTGCCAGCAGTCTTCACTTGGGGCTAGCGGGAGTTAATGAGCAGTTCTTC
TRBV12-3/TRBV12-4	TRBJ1-1	NA	many	14	CASSPWSQNTEAFF	TGTGCCAGCAGTCCATGGTCCCAGAACACTGAAGCTTTCTTT
TRBV5-1	TRBJ2-1	TRBD2	NA	16	CASSLSTSGPYNEQFF	TGCGCCAGCAGCTTGTCTACTAGCGGGCCTTACAATGAGCAGTTCTTC
TRBV20-1	TRBJ2-7	NA	many	14	CSATPGAATYEQYF	TGCAGTGCTACTCCTGGAGCAGCAACCTACGAGCAGTACTTC
TRBV12-3/TRBV12-4	TRBJ2-5	TRBD1	few	15	CASRSGTGFQETQYF	TGTGCCAGCAGGTCCGGGACAGGGTTCCAAGAGACCCAGTACTTC
TRBV28	TRBJ2-5	NA	NA	12	CASRSPQETQYF	TGTGCCAGCCGATCCCCACAAGAGACCCAGTACTTC
TRBV5-5	TRBJ2-5	NA	few	16	CASSLALRRFQETQYF	TGTGCCAGCAGCTTGGCCTTACGACGGTTCCAAGAGACCCAGTACTTC
TRBV30	TRBJ1-1	NA	NA	12	CSWRDGGTEAFF	TGTTCCTGGAGGGACGGAGGCACTGAAGCTTTCTTT
TRBV29-1	TRBJ2-1	NA	many	14	CSVEGGEYYNEQFF	TGCAGCGTTGAGGGGGGAGAGTACTACAATGAGCAGTTCTTC
TRBV6-2/TRBV6-3	TRBJ2-2	TRBD2	NA	16	CASISMSGRSTGELFF	TGTGCCAGCATTAGTATGAGCGGGAGAAGCACCGGGGAGCTGTTTTTT
TRBV6-1	TRBJ2-1	NA	NA	15	CASSEERGFYNEQFF	TGTGCCAGCAGTGAGGAACGGGGGTTTTACAATGAGCAGTTCTTC
TRBV4-2	TRBJ2-5	NA	NA	17	CASSQLLAAYQGETQYF	TGTGCCAGCAGCCAACTGCTAGCAGCTTACCAAGGGGAGACCCAGTACTTC
TRBV7-9	TRBJ2-3	NA	few	17	CASSLARVPLSTDTQYF	TGTGCCAGCAGCTTAGCAAGAGTTCCGTTGAGCACAGATACGCAGTATTTT
TRBV6-2/TRBV6-3	TRBJ2-7	TRBD2	many	19	CASSYETDGTSGGPYEQYF	TGTGCCAGCAGTTATGAGACAGACGGGACTAGCGGGGGCCCCTACGAGCAGTACTTC
TRBV13	TRBJ1-2	NA	NA	14	CASSLTKGDYGYTF	TGTGCCAGCAGCCTAACTAAGGGGGACTATGGCTACACCTTC
TRBV9	TRBJ2-3	NA	many	14	CASSVEGSTDTQYF	TGTGCCAGCAGCGTGGAGGGAAGCACAGATACGCAGTATTTT
TRBV3-1	TRBJ2-1	NA	NA	13	CASSQVRSREQFF	TGTGCCAGCAGCCAAGTTCGGAGTCGTGAGCAGTTCTTC
TRBV7-3	TRBJ2-1	NA	few	16	CASRLTGTPAGDEQFF	TGTGCCAGCAGGCTAACCGGGACTCCCGCAGGCGATGAGCAGTTCTTC
TRBV7-9	TRBJ2-3	NA	few	15	CASSPVADFLGTQYF	TGTGCCAGCAGCCCCGTAGCGGACTTCCTGGGTACGCAGTATTTT
TRBV7-9	TRBJ2-7	NA	many	16	CASSSLGGGETYEQYF	TGTGCCAGCAGCTCTTTGGGGGGTGGAGAAACCTACGAGCAGTACTTC
TRBV29-1	TRBJ2-7	TRBD2	NA	18	CSVGALQRRREEAYEQYF	TGCAGCGTTGGGGCCCTGCAAAGGCGGCGGGAGGAGGCCTACGAGCAGTACTTC
TRBV20-1	TRBJ2-3	TRBD1	many	13	CSAPRGQGATQYF	TGCAGTGCTCCACGAGGACAGGGCGCTACGCAGTATTTT
TRBV6-6	TRBJ2-7	TRBD2	few	13	CASTASGSYEQYF	TGTGCCAGCACCGCTAGCGGGTCCTACGAGCAGTACTTC
TRBV5-4	TRBJ1-2	NA	NA	15	CASSTGGPGIGGYTF	TGTGCCAGCAGCACTGGAGGGCCAGGGATCGGTGGCTACACCTTC
TRBV5-1	TRBJ1-2	NA	few	12	CASSEDSYGYTF	TGCGCCAGCAGCGAAGACAGCTATGGCTACACCTTC
TRBV7-2	TRBJ2-5	NA	few	15	CASSLGTSRGETQYF	TGTGCCAGCAGCCTCGGGACCTCCAGAGGGGAGACCCAGTACTTC
TRBV12-3/TRBV12-4	TRBJ2-1	NA	many	14	CASKAGSSYNEQFF	TGTGCCAGCAAGGCGGGCTCCTCCTACAATGAGCAGTTCTTC
TRBV5-1	TRBJ2-7	NA	many	14	CASSQFDRDYEQYF	TGCGCCAGCAGCCAATTTGACCGAGACTACGAGCAGTACTTC
TRBV12-3/TRBV12-4	TRBJ2-1	NA	few	12	CASSLVRGEQFF	TGTGCCAGCAGTTTGGTCCGGGGTGAGCAGTTCTTC
TRBV7-2	TRBJ1-1	NA	NA	17	CASSLRQGRTLNTEAFF	TGTGCCAGCAGCTTACGTCAGGGCCGCACCCTGAACACTGAAGCTTTCTTT
TRBV28	TRBJ2-5	TRBD2	many	15	CASSWASGTKETQYF	TGTGCCAGCAGTTGGGCTAGCGGGACCAAAGAGACCCAGTACTTC
TRBV20-1	TRBJ2-1	NA	NA	14	CSASILAGRHEQFF	TGCAGTGCTAGTATCTTGGCGGGACGACATGAGCAGTTCTTC
TRBV11-2	TRBJ2-1	NA	few	16	CASSLEGPYGYNEQFF	TGTGCCAGCAGCTTAGAAGGGCCCTACGGCTACAATGAGCAGTTCTTC
TRBV4-3	TRBJ2-2	NA	NA	16	CASSLMTAPDTGELFF	TGCGCCAGCAGCCTCATGACCGCCCCGGACACCGGGGAGCTGTTTTTT
TRBV9	TRBJ2-3	NA	once	16	CASSEGFGALLDTQYF	TGTGCCAGCAGCGAGGGGTTTGGCGCGCTCTTGGATACGCAGTATTTT
TRBV29-1	TRBJ2-7	NA	many	13	CSVEDQGPYEQYF	TGCAGCGTTGAAGATCAGGGCCCCTACGAGCAGTACTTC
TRBV6-1	TRBJ1-1	NA	NA	14	CASSGYRERTEAFF	TGTGCCAGCAGTGGCTACAGGGAGAGGACTGAAGCTTTCTTT
TRBV20-1	TRBJ2-7	TRBD2	many	14	CSAPLAAGAYEQYF	TGCAGTGCACCTCTAGCGGCCGGCGCCTACGAGCAGTACTTC
TRBV6-4	TRBJ2-3	NA	once	15	CASSDWGGRQDTQYF	TGTGCCAGCAGTGACTGGGGTGGGAGACAGGATACGCAGTATTTT
TRBV28	TRBJ2-7	NA	NA	12	CASSPVMFEQYF	TGTGCCAGCAGCCCGGTAATGTTTGAGCAGTACTTC
TRBV6-1	TRBJ2-7	NA	few	14	CASSGLTVSYEQYF	TGTGCCAGCAGTGGATTGACTGTCTCCTACGAGCAGTACTTC
TRBV27	TRBJ1-1	TRBD1	NA	15	CASRNHRGSDTEAFF	TGTGCCAGCCGGAATCACAGGGGGTCGGACACTGAAGCTTTCTTT
TRBV7-2	TRBJ2-4	TRBD1	few	17	CASSGTGAPIAKNIQYF	TGTGCCAGCAGCGGTACAGGGGCGCCGATAGCCAAAAACATTCAGTACTTC
TRBV7-3	TRBJ2-3	TRBD2	NA	16	CASSTGTSGGTDTQYF	TGTGCCAGCAGCACGGGGACTAGCGGGGGCACAGATACGCAGTATTTT